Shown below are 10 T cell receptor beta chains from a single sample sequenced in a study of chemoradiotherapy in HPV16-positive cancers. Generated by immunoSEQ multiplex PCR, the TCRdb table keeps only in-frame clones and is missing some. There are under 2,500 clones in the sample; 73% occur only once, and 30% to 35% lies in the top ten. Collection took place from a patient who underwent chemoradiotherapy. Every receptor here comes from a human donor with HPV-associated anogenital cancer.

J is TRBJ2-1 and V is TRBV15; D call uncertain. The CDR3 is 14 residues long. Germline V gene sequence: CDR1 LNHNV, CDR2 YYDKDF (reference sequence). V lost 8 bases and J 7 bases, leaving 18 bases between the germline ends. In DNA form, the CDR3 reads TGTGCCACCGGAATTAGCAGTCGGACGAATGAGCAGTTCTTC. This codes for CATGISSRTNEQFF.

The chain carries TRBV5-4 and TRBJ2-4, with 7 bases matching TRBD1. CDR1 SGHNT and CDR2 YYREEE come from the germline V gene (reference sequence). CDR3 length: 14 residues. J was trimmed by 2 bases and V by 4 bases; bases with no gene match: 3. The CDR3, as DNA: TGTGCCAGCAGCCCGGGACAGTCCAAAAACATTCAGTACTTC. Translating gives CASSPGQSKNIQYF.

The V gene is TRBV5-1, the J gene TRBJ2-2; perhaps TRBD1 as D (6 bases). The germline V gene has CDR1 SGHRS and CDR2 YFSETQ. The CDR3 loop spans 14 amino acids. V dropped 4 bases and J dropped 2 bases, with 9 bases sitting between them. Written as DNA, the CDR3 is TGCGCCAGCAGCATACAGGGAAACACCGGGGAGCTGTTTTTT. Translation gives CASSIQGNTGELFF.

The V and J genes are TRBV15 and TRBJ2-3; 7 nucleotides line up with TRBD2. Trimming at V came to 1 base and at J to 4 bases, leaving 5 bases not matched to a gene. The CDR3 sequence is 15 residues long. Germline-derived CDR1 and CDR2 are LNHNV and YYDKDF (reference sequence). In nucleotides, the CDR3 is TGTGCCACCAGCAGAGGCGGGAGAACCGCAGATACGCAGTATTTT. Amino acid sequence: CATSRGGRTADTQYF.

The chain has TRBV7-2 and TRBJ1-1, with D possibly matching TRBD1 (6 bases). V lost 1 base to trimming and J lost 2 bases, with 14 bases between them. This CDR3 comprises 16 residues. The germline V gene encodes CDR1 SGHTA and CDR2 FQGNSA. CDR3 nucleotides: TGTGCCAGCAGCTTAGACCCGGACAGAACAAACACTGAAGCTTTCTTT. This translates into CASSLDPDRTNTEAFF.

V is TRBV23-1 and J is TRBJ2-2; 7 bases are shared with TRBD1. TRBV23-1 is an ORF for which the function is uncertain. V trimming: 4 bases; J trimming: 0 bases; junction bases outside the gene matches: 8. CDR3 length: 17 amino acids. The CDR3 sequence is CASSPAAGTANTGELFF. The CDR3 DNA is TGCGCCAGCAGTCCTGCGGCCGGGACAGCGAACACCGGGGAGCTGTTTTTT.

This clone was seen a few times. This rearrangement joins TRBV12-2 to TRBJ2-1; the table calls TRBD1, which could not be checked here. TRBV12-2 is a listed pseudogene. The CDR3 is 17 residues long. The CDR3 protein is CASRLDPNRAGNNEQFF. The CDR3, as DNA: TGTGCAAGTCGCCTAGACCCCAACAGGGCTGGTAACAATGAGCAGTTCTTC.

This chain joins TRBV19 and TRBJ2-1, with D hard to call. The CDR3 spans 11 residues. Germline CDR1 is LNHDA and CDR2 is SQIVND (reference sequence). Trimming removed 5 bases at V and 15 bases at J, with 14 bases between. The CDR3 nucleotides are TGTGCCAGTAGTCAACTGGAAAGGCGGTTCTTC. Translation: CASSQLERRFF.

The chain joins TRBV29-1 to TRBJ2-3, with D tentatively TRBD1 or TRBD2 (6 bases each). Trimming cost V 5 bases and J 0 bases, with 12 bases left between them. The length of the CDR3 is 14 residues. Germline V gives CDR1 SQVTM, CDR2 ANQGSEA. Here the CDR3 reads CSVTGASSTDTQYF. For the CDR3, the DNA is TGCAGCGTTACGGGGGCGAGTAGCACAGATACGCAGTATTTT.

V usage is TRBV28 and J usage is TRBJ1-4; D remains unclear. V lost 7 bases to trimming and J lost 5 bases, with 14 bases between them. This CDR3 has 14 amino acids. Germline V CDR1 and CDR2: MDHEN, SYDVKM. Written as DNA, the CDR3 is TGTGCCAGCACCCCGAATATACCCAATGAAAAACTGTTTTTT. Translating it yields CASTPNIPNEKLFF.